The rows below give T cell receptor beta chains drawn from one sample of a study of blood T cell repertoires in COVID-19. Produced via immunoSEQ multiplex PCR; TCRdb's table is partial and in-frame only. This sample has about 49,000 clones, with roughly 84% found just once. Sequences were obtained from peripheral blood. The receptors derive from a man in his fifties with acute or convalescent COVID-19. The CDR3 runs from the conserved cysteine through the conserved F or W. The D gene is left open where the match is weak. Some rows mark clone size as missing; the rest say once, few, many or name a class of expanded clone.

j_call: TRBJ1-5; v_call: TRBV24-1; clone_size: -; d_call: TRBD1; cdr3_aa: CATSDPGQGSNQPQHF; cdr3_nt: TGTGCCACCAGTGACCCGGGACAGGGTTCTAATCAGCCCCAGCATTTT
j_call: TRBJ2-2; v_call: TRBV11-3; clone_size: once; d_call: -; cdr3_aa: CASSRNSPGELFF; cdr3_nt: TGTGCCAGCAGCCGCAACAGTCCCGGGGAGCTGTTTTTT
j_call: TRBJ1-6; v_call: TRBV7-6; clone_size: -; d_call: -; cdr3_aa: CASSLSGLMTQGSPLHF; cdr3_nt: TGTGCCAGCAGCTTAAGCGGGTTAATGACTCAGGGTTCACCCCTCCACTTT
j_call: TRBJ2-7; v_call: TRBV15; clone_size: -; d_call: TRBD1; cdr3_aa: CATSRGDSSYEQYF; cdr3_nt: TGTGCCACCAGCAGAGGGGACAGCTCCTACGAGCAGTACTTC
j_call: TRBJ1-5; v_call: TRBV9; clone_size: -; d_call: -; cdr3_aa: CASSVGESNQPQHF; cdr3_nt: TGTGCCAGCAGCGTAGGAGAGAGCAATCAGCCCCAGCATTTT
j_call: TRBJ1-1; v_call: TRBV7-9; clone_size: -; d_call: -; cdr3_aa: CASSWGAAEAFF; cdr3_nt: TGTGCCAGCAGCTGGGGAGCCGCTGAAGCTTTCTTT
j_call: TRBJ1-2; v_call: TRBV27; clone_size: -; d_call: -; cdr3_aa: CASTSYRTYGYTF; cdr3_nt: TGTGCCAGCACCTCCTACAGGACCTATGGCTACACCTTC
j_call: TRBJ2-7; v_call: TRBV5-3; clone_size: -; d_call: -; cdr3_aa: CALNRQGFSYEQYF; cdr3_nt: TGTGCCCTCAACCGGCAGGGGTTCTCCTACGAGCAGTACTTC
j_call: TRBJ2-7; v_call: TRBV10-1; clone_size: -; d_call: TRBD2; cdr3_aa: CASSESGLDYEQYF; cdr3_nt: TGCGCCAGCAGTGAGTCCGGACTAGACTACGAGCAGTACTTC
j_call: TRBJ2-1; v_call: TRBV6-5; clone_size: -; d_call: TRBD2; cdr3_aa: CAIESGVAYNEQFF; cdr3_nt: TGTGCCATCGAGAGCGGGGTAGCCTACAATGAGCAGTTCTTC
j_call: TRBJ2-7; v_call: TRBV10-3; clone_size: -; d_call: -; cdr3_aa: CAISRGGGAARSSYEQYF; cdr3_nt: TGTGCCATCAGTCGAGGGGGAGGGGCGGCCAGGAGCTCCTACGAGCAGTACTTC
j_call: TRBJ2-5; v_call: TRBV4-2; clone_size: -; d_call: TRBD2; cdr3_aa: CASSLWTSGRAETQYF; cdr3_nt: TGTGCCAGCAGCCTCTGGACTAGCGGGAGGGCAGAGACCCAGTACTTC
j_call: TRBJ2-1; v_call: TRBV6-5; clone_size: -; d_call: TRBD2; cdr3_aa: CASSYSSLSGNSEQFF; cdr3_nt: TGTGCCAGCAGTTACTCTTCGCTTAGCGGGAATAGTGAGCAGTTCTTC
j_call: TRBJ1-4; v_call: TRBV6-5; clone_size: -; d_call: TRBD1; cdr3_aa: CASRPGQANEKLFF; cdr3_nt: TGTGCCAGCAGACCGGGACAGGCTAATGAAAAACTGTTTTTT
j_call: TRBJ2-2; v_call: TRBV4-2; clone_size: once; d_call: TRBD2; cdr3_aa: CASSPSGGATGELFF; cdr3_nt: TGTGCCAGCAGCCCTAGCGGGGGGGCGACCGGGGAGCTGTTTTTT
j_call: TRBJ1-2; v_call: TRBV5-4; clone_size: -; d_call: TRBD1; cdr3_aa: CASSFGQGAHYGYTF; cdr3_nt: TGTGCCAGCAGCTTTGGACAGGGGGCCCACTATGGCTACACCTTC
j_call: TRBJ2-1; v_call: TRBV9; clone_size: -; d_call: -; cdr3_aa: CASSETTGSYNEQFF; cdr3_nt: TGTGCCAGCAGCGAGACGACGGGTTCCTACAATGAGCAGTTCTTC
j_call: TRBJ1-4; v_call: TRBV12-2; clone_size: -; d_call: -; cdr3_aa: CASRPPQFSRGEKLFF; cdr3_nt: TGTGCAAGTCGCCCCCCACAGTTTTCCCGAGGGGAAAAACTGTTTTTT
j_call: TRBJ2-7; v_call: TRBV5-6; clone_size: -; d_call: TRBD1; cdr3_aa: CASSPRTGYGEQYF; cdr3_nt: TGTGCCAGCAGCCCCCGGACAGGGTATGGCGAGCAGTACTTC
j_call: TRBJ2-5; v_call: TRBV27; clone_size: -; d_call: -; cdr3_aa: CASSPMGLQGETQYF; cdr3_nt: TGTGCCAGCAGCCCAATGGGACTCCAAGGAGAGACCCAGTACTTC
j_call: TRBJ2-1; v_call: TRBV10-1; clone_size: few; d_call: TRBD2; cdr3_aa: CASSTRRTGGPGEQFF; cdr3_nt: TGCGCCAGCAGTACTAGACGAACGGGAGGGCCCGGTGAGCAGTTCTTC
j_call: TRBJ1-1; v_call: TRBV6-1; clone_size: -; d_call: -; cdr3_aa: CASSEVSRNTEAFF; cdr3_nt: TGTGCCAGCAGTGAAGTGAGTAGGAACACTGAAGCTTTCTTT
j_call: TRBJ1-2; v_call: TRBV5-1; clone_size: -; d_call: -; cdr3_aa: CASSSNREFYGYTF; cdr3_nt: TGCGCCAGCAGCTCGAACAGGGAGTTCTATGGCTACACCTTC
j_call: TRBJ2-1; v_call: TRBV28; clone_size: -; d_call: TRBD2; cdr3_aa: CASSLIGLAGVGEQFF; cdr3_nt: TGTGCCAGCAGTTTGATAGGGCTAGCGGGAGTGGGAGAGCAGTTCTTC
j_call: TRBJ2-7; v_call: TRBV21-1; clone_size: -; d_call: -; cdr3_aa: CASSKSTPGRGREQYF; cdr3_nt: TGTGCCAGCAGCAAGTCCACCCCCGGCAGGGGGCGCGAGCAGTACTTC
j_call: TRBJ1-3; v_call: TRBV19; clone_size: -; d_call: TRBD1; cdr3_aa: CASSIRTGETGNTIYF; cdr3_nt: TGTGCCAGTAGTATTCGGACAGGGGAAACTGGAAACACCATATATTTT
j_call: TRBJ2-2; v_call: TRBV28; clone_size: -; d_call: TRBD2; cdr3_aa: CASSLIAGGTGELFF; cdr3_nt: TGTGCCAGCAGTTTAATAGCGGGAGGGACCGGGGAGCTGTTTTTT
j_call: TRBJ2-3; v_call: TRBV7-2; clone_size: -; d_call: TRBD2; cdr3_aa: CASSFKRETDTQYF; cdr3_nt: TGTGCCAGCAGCTTCAAGCGGGAGACAGATACGCAGTATTTT
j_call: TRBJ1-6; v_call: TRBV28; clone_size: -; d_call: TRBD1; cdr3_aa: CASSSGQGNSPLHF; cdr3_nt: TGTGCCAGCAGCTCGGGACAGGGGAATTCACCCCTCCACTTT
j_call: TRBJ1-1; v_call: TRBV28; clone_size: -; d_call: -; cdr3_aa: CASSTRTEAFF; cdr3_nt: TGTGCCAGCAGTACGCGGACTGAAGCTTTCTTT
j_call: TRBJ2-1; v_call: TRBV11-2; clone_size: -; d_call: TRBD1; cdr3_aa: CASSLSRGQGNEQFF; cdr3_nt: TGTGCCAGCAGCTTATCCCGGGGACAGGGGAATGAGCAGTTCTTC
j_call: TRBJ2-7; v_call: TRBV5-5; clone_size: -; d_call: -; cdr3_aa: CASSNTGTTLPDSPVEQYF; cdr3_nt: TGTGCCAGCAGCAATACCGGGACAACATTACCGGACTCTCCTGTCGAGCAGTACTTC
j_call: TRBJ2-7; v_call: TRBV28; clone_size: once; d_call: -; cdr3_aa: CASSPPGKGTYEQYF; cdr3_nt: TGTGCCAGCAGTCCGCCAGGGAAAGGGACCTACGAGCAGTACTTC
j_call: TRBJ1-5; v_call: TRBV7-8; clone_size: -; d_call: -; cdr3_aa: CASSYPGVQPQHF; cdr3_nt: TGTGCCAGCAGCTATCCAGGGGTCCAGCCCCAGCATTTT
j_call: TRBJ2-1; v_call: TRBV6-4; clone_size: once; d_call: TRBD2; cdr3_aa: CASRVTSGGLEQFF; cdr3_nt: TGTGCCAGCCGGGTGACTAGCGGGGGCTTGGAGCAGTTCTTC
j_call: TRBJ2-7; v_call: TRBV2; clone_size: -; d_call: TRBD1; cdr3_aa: CASSERGTVYEQYF; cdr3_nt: TGTGCCAGCAGTGAAAGAGGGACAGTATACGAGCAGTACTTC
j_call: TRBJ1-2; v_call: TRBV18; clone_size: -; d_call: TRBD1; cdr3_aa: CASSPGQGGIAGYTF; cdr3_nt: TGTGCCAGCTCGCCTGGACAGGGAGGAATTGCTGGCTACACCTTC
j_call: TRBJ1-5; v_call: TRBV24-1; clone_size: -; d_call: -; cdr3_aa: CATSESYTGFEGPQHF; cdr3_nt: TGTGCCACCAGTGAAAGTTATACAGGGTTTGAGGGTCCCCAGCATTTT
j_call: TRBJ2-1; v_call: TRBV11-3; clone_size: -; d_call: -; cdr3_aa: CASSSGDPTNEQFF; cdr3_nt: TGTGCCAGCAGCTCGGGGGACCCCACCAATGAGCAGTTCTTC
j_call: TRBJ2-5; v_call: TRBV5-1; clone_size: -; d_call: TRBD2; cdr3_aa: CASSRGEQETQYF; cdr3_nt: TGCGCCAGCAGCCGGGGGGAACAAGAGACCCAGTACTTC
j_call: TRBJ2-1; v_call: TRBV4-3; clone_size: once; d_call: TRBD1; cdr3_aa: CASSQDRTGHNEQFF; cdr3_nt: TGCGCCAGCAGCCAAGACAGGACAGGTCACAATGAGCAGTTCTTC
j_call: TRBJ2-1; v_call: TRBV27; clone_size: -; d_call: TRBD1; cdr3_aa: CASSLGAGGGFEQFF; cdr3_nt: TGTGCCAGCAGTTTAGGGGCAGGGGGCGGATTTGAGCAGTTCTTC
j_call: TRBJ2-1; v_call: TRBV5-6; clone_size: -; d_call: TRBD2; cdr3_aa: CASSLGASGRYNEQFF; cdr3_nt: TGTGCCAGCAGCTTGGGGGCTAGCGGCCGATACAATGAGCAGTTCTTC
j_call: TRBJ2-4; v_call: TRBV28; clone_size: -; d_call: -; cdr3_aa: CASSLRDFRRAKNIQYF; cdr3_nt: TGTGCCAGCAGTTTACGGGACTTTCGGAGGGCCAAAAACATTCAGTACTTC
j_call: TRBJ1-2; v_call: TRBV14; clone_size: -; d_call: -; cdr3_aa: CASSQEPAQSGYGYTF; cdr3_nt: TGTGCCAGCAGCCAAGAACCGGCGCAGTCAGGATATGGCTACACCTTC
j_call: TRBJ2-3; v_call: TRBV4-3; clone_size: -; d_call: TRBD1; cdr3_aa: CASSQVPRQGTDTQYF; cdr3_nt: TGCGCCAGCAGCCAGGTGCCGAGACAGGGTACAGATACGCAGTATTTT